What follows are 32 T cell receptor beta chains derived from one specimen sequenced in a study of post-analysis software for immune sequencing data. General observations from the study: Among five TRBV segments more frequent in patients than controls were TRBV5-6, TRBV5-1 and TRBV20-1.

Unique molecular identifiers were present in the TCR beta cDNA libraries. One entry per CDR3 protein results from TCRdb running MiXCR on the PCR reads. The table has around 770,000 distinct CDR3 sequences, about 43% seen once. Their antigen targets remain unknown. The sequencing input was blood. The receptors originated from a girl between 5 and 17 years old with multiple sclerosis.

This clonotype has only a few counts. Here the CDR3 reads CSVELADTQYF. For the CDR3, the DNA is TGCAGCGTTGAACTGGCAGATACGCAGTATTTT. J is TRBJ2-3 and V is TRBV29-1; D not resolved. V was pared by 2 bases and J by 4 bases, with 4 bases between. This CDR3 region has 11 residues. Germline assignment: CDR1 SQVTM and CDR2 ANQGSEA.

This clonotype was counted between two and nine times. This sequence joins TRBV6-6 and TRBJ2-1, with TRBD1 matching over 8 bases. The V gene's germline CDR1 is MNHNY and CDR2 SVGAGI (reference sequence). V lost 5 bases, J lost 8 bases, and 5 bases stayed unmatched. The CDR3 is made up of 13 amino acids. The CDR3 reads CASSNLQGDEQFF. CDR3 DNA: TGTGCCAGCAGTAACCTACAGGGGGATGAGCAGTTCTTC.

This chain joins TRBV4-2 and TRBJ2-1; 8 bases align to TRBD1. The CDR3 covers 16 residues. Trimming removed 1 base from V and 0 bases from J; junction bases left unmatched: 2. The V gene's germline CDR1 is LGHNA and CDR2 YNFKEQ. The chain's CDR3 is CASSQVGTGSYNEQFF. The CDR3, as DNA: TGTGCCAGCAGCCAAGTAGGGACAGGCTCCTACAATGAGCAGTTCTTC.

This clonotype was observed a handful of times. The rearrangement joins TRBV27 to TRBJ2-7, with D uncertain. The CDR3 is 12 amino acids. Trimming shortened V by 8 bases and J by 0 bases, and 8 bases separated the two germline ends. Germline CDR1 reads MNHEY; CDR2 reads SMNVEV (reference sequence). CDR3 in DNA: TGTGCCAGCGGCCCGTACTCCTACGAGCAGTACTTC. Translated, it gives CASGPYSYEQYF.

The V and J genes are TRBV20-1 and TRBJ2-3; no reliable D call. The germline CDR1 and CDR2 sequences are DFQATT and SNEGSKA (reference sequence). This CDR3 spans 13 amino acids. Deletions cut 3 bases from V and 6 bases from J, with 13 bases between. CDR3 region: CSASPALGDTQYF. The CDR3, as DNA: TGCAGTGCTAGCCCAGCGCTTGGGGATACGCAGTATTTT.

The V gene is TRBV6-6, the J gene TRBJ2-3; 12 bases match TRBD2. CDR1 is MNHNY, CDR2 SVGAGI, per germline (reference sequence). The CDR3 has 17 amino acids. J gave up 6 bases and V 2 bases, and 9 bases lay outside the gene matches. In DNA form, the CDR3 reads TGTGCCAGCAGTTACGGCCTAGCGGGAGGGCTGGGGGATACGCAGTATTTT. It translates to CASSYGLAGGLGDTQYF.

The V call is TRBV20-1, the J call TRBJ2-7; TRBD2 matches 9 bases. The CDR3 loop spans 13 amino acids. The junction had 6 bases not matched to a gene; V was cut back by 6 bases and J by 3 bases. Germline V CDR1 and CDR2: DFQATT, SNEGSKA (reference sequence). The CDR3 reads CSAGGTSSYEQYF. CDR3 bases: TGCAGTGCCGGGGGGACTAGCAGCTACGAGCAGTACTTC.

This clonotype has just one count. This chain uses TRBV4-1 with TRBJ1-1; possibly TRBD1 for D (6 bases). The CDR3 spans 16 residues. In germline, CDR1 is MGHRA, CDR2 YSYEKL. Between the trimmed V and J ends, which lost 0 bases and 1 base, there was a span of 12 bases. The CDR3 loop is CASSQEGAGGNTEAFF. In nucleotides, the CDR3 is TGCGCCAGCAGCCAAGAGGGGGCTGGGGGGAACACTGAAGCTTTCTTT.

Only a few counts were recorded for this clonotype. A read error may account for a junction end that differs from germline. The rearrangement joins TRBV6-6 to TRBJ2-7, with a possible D match to TRBD1 (6 bases). The CDR3 sequence is 15 residues long. Germline lookup yields CDR1 MNHNY and CDR2 SVGAGI (reference sequence). The CDR3 reads CASRLLDTGIYGQYF. CDR3 DNA: TGTGCCAGCAGACTCTTAGATACAGGGATCTACGGGCAGTACTTC.

Written as DNA, the CDR3 is TGTGCCAGCAGTTACGTGTCGGCCTACGAGCAGTACTTC. Protein: CASSYVSAYEQYF. This chain uses TRBV6-6 with TRBJ2-5; no clear D gene. The J call could be wrong; TRBJ2-7 is a better fit for the DNA end. The CDR3 sequence is 13 residues long. From germline, CDR1 is MNHNY and CDR2 SVGAGI (reference sequence).

This clonotype was detected a few times. The chain recombines TRBV4-3 with TRBJ2-7; D is perhaps TRBD1 or TRBD2 (5 bases each). The end of the DNA aligns better with TRBJ2-5, so the J call may be wrong. Germline CDR1 LGHNA, CDR2 YSLEER. The CDR3 is 14 residues long. In nucleotides, the CDR3 is TGCGCCAGCAGCCCCGGGACCCCGGCGCAGACCCAGTACTTC. It encodes CASSPGTPAQTQYF.

The chain uses TRBV29-1 and TRBJ1-2; D is ambiguous. The CDR3 runs 17 residues. Germline V lookup: CDR1 SQVTM, CDR2 ANQGSEA. The V gene lost 4 bases and the J gene lost 1 base, with 22 bases spanning the gap. The CDR3, as DNA: TGCAGCGTTGTTCATCCCCAATTCCCCGGGGATAACTATGGCTACACCTTC. Protein sequence: CSVVHPQFPGDNYGYTF.

To note about this clonotype: At one of its ends the junction is not consistent with the germline gene, which may arise from a read error. The V and J genes are TRBV11-2 and TRBJ2-1; D is perhaps TRBD1 or TRBD2 (5 bases each). CDR1 is SGHAT and CDR2 is FQNNGV in the germline V gene. This CDR3 region has 14 residues. The chain's CDR3 is CASRGESSYNGQFF. The CDR3 region has the DNA TGTGCCAGCAGAGGGGAGAGCTCCTACAATGGGCAGTTCTTC.

This clonotype has only one observation. The chain couples TRBV2 to TRBJ1-5, with TRBD1 matching 10 bases. The J segment lost 7 bases and the V segment lost 3 bases, leaving 3 bases of the junction unmatched. This CDR3 spans 14 amino acids. From germline, CDR1 is SNHLY and CDR2 FYNNEI. In DNA form, the CDR3 reads TGTGCCAGCAGTGACGGACAGGGGGTCCAGCCCCAGCATTTT. This translates into CASSDGQGVQPQHF.

The genes are TRBV7-3 and TRBJ1-2; TRBD1 matches at 8 bases. The trim removed 5 bases at V and 4 bases at J, leaving 3 bases unmatched. The CDR3 runs 13 residues. Germline CDR1 SGHTA, CDR2 FQGTGA. The CDR3 DNA reads TGTGCCAGCAGCATCGGGACAGGCTATGGCTACACCTTC. Protein sequence: CASSIGTGYGYTF.

This clonotype has only a few counts. This chain uses TRBV7-9 with TRBJ2-5, with D perhaps being TRBD1 or TRBD2 (5 bases each). The J call could be wrong; TRBJ2-7 is a better fit for the DNA end. CDR3 size: 15 residues. Germline CDR1 reads SEHNR; CDR2 reads FQNEAQ (reference sequence). CDR3 sequence (DNA): TGTGCCAGCAGCCGTACCGGGACGCCTACCTACGAGCAGTACTTC. Translated: CASSRTGTPTYEQYF.

The sample holds one count of this clonotype. The V gene is TRBV9, the J gene TRBJ2-6; D assignment may be TRBD1 or TRBD2 (5 bases each). The germline CDR1 and CDR2 sequences are SGDLS and YYNGEE. The CDR3 length is 16 residues. Trimming removed 6 bases at V and 4 bases at J, with 17 bases between. The CDR3 region has the DNA TGTGCCAGCACCCAAGGATTAGGGGACGGGGCCAACGTCCTGACTTTC. This gives the protein CASTQGLGDGANVLTF.

V and J are TRBV27 and TRBJ2-3; TRBD2 aligns across 9 bases. Germline assignment: CDR1 MNHEY and CDR2 SMNVEV (reference sequence). Trimming at V came to 5 bases and at J to 1 base, leaving 7 bases not matched to a gene. The CDR3 covers 16 residues. CDR3 amino acids: CASSRRREGRTDTQYF. The DNA of the CDR3 is TGTGCCAGCAGTCGTAGGCGGGAGGGCCGCACAGATACGCAGTATTTT.

This chain uses TRBV29-1 with TRBJ2-2, with D tentatively TRBD1 (6 bases). The CDR3 sequence is 14 residues long. Germline V gene lookup returns CDR1 SQVTM and CDR2 ANQGSEA. The V gene lost 4 bases and the J gene lost 0 bases, with 9 bases spanning the gap. The CDR3 bases are TGCAGCGTTGGGGGACAAACGAACACCGGGGAGCTGTTTTTT. Amino acid sequence: CSVGGQTNTGELFF.

The chain employs TRBV7-8 and TRBJ2-5; TRBD1 aligns across 7 bases. The J call may not be correct, given that the DNA end is closer to TRBJ2-7. Looked up from germline, CDR1 is SGHVS and CDR2 is FQNEAQ. The CDR3 is 15 amino acids. CDR3 region: CASSPRDRTLYEQYF. CDR3 bases: TGTGCCAGCAGCCCCAGGGACAGAACCTTATACGAGCAGTACTTC.

The CDR3 nucleotides are TGTGCCAGCAGTACGCCCACAGCGGGAGGTAGCACAGATACGCAGTATTTT. This translates into CASSTPTAGGSTDTQYF. This rearrangement joins TRBV6-2 or TRBV6-3 to TRBJ2-3; TRBD2 agrees at 9 bases. Trimming cost V 5 bases and J 0 bases; bases outside gene matches: 9. This CDR3 has 17 residues. In germline, CDR1 is MNHEY, CDR2 SVGEGT.

The V gene is TRBV6-6, the J gene TRBJ1-5; a weak D match, TRBD1 (5 bases). Germline V gene sequence: CDR1 MNHNY, CDR2 SVGAGI (reference sequence). CDR3 length equals 16 residues. Trimming pared 8 bases from V and 6 bases from J, leaving 23 bases between. CDR3 bases: TGTGCCAGCCATTCGTCGGGTTGGCAGAGGGGTCAGCCCCAGCATTTT. Its protein is CASHSSGWQRGQPQHF.

This clonotype was recorded a few times. V is TRBV20-1 and J is TRBJ2-7; 8 nucleotides agree with TRBD1. V shed 8 bases, J shed 1 base, and the junction held 10 bases outside the gene matches. Germline CDR1 DFQATT, CDR2 SNEGSKA (reference sequence). The CDR3 runs 14 residues. CDR3 sequence reads: CSPEPGTGSYEQYF. Written as DNA, the CDR3 is TGCAGTCCTGAGCCCGGGACAGGTTCCTACGAGCAGTACTTC.

The chain is built from TRBV7-3 and TRBJ1-1, with D possibly matching TRBD1 (6 bases). The V gene's germline CDR1 is SGHTA and CDR2 FQGTGA. CDR3 size: 15 residues. V was shortened by 1 base and J by 4 bases, with 13 bases between the two germline ends. In DNA form, the CDR3 reads TGTGCCAGCAGCTTAAAGGGCACAGGGAGCACTGAAGCTTTCTTT. Encoded protein: CASSLKGTGSTEAFF.

The rearrangement uses TRBV9 and TRBJ1-1; tentative D call: TRBD1 (5 bases). V was shortened by 0 bases and J by 7 bases, with 13 bases between the two germline ends. Germline assignment: CDR1 SGDLS and CDR2 YYNGEE. The CDR3 spans 14 residues. Written as DNA, the CDR3 is TGTGCCAGCAGCGTAGTTGTTGAAAGGGGTGAAGCTTTCTTT. Translation: CASSVVVERGEAFF.

This clonotype was counted a few times. This chain joins TRBV28 and TRBJ2-7; D unresolved. V dropped 5 bases and J dropped 3 bases, with 11 bases sitting between them. CDR1 is MDHEN, CDR2 SYDVKM, per germline. CDR3 length: 13 amino acids. The CDR3 region has the DNA TGTGCCAGCAGTCCCGAGGTACTCTACGAGCAGTACTTC. It yields the protein CASSPEVLYEQYF.

This clonotype was seen a few times. The chain recombines TRBV10-3 with TRBJ2-7; 7 bases map to TRBD1. V shed 3 bases, J shed 3 bases, and the junction held 8 bases outside the gene matches. CDR1 is ENHRY and CDR2 is SYGVKD in the germline V gene. The CDR3 contains 15 residues. CDR3 residues: CAISDLDRTLYEQYF. CDR3 nucleotide sequence: TGTGCCATCAGTGATTTGGACAGGACCCTCTACGAGCAGTACTTC.

The J gene is TRBJ2-3, the V gene TRBV6-2 or TRBV6-3; 10 bases are shared with TRBD2. The CDR3 covers 16 residues. The V gene end was trimmed by 7 bases and the J gene end by 3 bases; junction bases not matched to a gene: 10. Germline CDR1 and CDR2: MNHEY and SVGEGT. The CDR3 bases are TGTGCCAGCATGATCCGGACTAGCGGAACGACAGATACGCAGTATTTT. It yields the protein CASMIRTSGTTDTQYF.

The J gene is TRBJ2-7, the V gene TRBV29-1; 10 bases agree with TRBD1. CDR1 and CDR2 (germline): SQVTM, ANQGSEA. This CDR3 contains 15 residues. With V trimmed by 0 bases and J by 4 bases, 6 bases remained unmatched. The CDR3 nucleotides are TGCAGCGTTGAAGATTGGGACAGGGGAGATTACGAGCAGTACTTC. It codes for CSVEDWDRGDYEQYF.

This clonotype was detected only once. J is TRBJ2-5 and V is TRBV21-1; the table's D call, TRBD1, was not checked against the DNA. TRBV21-1 is a pseudogene locus. CDR3 length equals 13 residues. The CDR3 reads CASSKGTQETQYF. The CDR3 DNA follows: TGTGCCAGCAGCAAAGGGACACAAGAGACCCAGTACTTC.

The CDR3 loop is CSAPLGPFATF. The CDR3 DNA sequence: TGCAGTGCTCCCTTGGGACCGTTCGCCACCTTC. The chain combines TRBV20-1 with TRBJ1-2; D perhaps matches TRBD1 (5 bases). The CDR3 has 11 amino acids. CDR1 and CDR2 (germline): DFQATT, SNEGSKA (reference sequence). The V and J ends lost 5 bases and 13 bases respectively, with 17 bases between them.

The gene calls are TRBV10-3 and TRBJ1-4; weak D call: TRBD1 (5 bases). V was trimmed by 2 bases and J by 8 bases, leaving 9 bases between them. There are 13 residues in the CDR3. The germline CDR1 and CDR2 sequences are ENHRY and SYGVKD. The CDR3: CAISEQRGEKLFF. CDR3 DNA: TGTGCCATCAGTGAGCAGAGGGGCGAAAAACTGTTTTTT.